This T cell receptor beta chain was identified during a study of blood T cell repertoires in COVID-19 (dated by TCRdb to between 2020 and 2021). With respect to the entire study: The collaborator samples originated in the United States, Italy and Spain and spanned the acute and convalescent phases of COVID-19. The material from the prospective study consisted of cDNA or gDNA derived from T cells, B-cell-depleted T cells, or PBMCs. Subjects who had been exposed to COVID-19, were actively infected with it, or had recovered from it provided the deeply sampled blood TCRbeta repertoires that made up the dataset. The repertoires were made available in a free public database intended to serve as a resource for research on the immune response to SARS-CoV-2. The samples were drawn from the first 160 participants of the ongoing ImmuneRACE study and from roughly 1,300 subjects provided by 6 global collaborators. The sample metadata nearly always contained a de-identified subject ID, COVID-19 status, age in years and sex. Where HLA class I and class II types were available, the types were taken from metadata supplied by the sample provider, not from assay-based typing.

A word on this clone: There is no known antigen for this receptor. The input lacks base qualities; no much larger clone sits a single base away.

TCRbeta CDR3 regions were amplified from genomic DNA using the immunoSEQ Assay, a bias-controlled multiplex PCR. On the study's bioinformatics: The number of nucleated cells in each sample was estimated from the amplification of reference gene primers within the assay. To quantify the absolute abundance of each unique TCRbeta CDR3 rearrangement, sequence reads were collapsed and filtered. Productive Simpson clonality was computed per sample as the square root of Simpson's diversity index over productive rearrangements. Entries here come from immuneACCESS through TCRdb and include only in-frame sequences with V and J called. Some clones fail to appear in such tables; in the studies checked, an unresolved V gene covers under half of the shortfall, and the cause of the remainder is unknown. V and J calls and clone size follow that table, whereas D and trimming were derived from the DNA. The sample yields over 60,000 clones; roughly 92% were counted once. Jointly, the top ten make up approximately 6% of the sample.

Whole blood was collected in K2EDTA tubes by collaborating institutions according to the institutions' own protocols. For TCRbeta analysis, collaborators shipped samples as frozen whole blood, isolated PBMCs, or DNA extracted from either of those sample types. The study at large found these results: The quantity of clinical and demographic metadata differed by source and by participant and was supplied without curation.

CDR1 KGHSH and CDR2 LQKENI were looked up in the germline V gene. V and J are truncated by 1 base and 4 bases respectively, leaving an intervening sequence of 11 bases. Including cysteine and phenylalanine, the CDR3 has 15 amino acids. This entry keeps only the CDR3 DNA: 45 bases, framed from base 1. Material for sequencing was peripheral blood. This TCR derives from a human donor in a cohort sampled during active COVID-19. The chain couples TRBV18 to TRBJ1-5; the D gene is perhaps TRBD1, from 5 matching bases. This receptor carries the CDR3 CASSPLGGENQPQHF. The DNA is TGTGCCAGCTCACCACTGGGGGGGGAGAATCAGCCCCAGCATTTT.